This is a list of T cell receptor beta chains from one sample in a study of shared clonotypes between healthy human individuals. Sequencing was performed with immunoSEQ multiplex PCR; in TCRdb, only in-frame clones are kept and a portion is missing. The data contain about 980,000 clones, 76% of them seen just once; the ten biggest clones take up about 1.5%. The material sequenced was memory CD4+ T cells sorted from blood. These receptors all come from a man in his late teens or twenties in good health. Each CDR3 is given with its conserved first and last residue. The order of the fields is D gene, J gene, clone size, V gene, CDR3 length, CDR3 protein, CDR3 DNA. The D gene is left open where the match is weak. Rows may omit the clone size; those that give it use once, few, many or a size class.

>TRBD1|TRBJ1-5|.|TRBV6-4|18
CASRVDRGGQLSNQPQHF
TGTGCCAGCAGGGTCGACAGGGGAGGACAGCTTAGCAATCAGCCCCAGCATTTT
>.|TRBJ2-7|once|TRBV11-2|16
CASSTGYGASSYEQYF
TGTGCCAGCAGCACGGGGTACGGGGCGAGCTCCTACGAGCAGTACTTC
>TRBD2|TRBJ2-7|once|TRBV28|15
CASSLTSGGAREQYF
TGTGCCAGCAGTCTGACTAGCGGGGGGGCCCGCGAGCAGTACTTC
>.|TRBJ1-1|.|TRBV18|13
CASSPLERSEAFF
TGTGCCAGCTCACCCTTGGAGAGGTCTGAAGCTTTCTTT
>.|TRBJ2-3|.|TRBV6-1|15
CASRGPMYSTDTQYF
TGTGCCAGCAGAGGTCCCATGTACAGCACAGATACGCAGTATTTT
>.|TRBJ2-3|.|TRBV7-2|12
CASSKTTDTQYF
TGTGCCAGCAGCAAAACTACCGATACGCAGTATTTT
>.|TRBJ2-3|once|TRBV6-5|14
CASSLQERGTPQYF
TGTGCCAGCAGTTTGCAGGAGAGGGGGACTCCGCAGTATTTT
>TRBD2|TRBJ2-3|.|TRBV6-5|15
CASSNPLAGVVTQYF
TGTGCCAGCAGCAACCCCCTAGCGGGAGTGGTTACGCAGTATTTT
>.|TRBJ2-5|.|TRBV6-5|14
CASSRDGYQETQYF
TGTGCCAGCAGTAGGGACGGATACCAAGAGACCCAGTACTTC
>.|TRBJ2-5|.|TRBV18|13
CASSAPIQETQYF
TGTGCCAGCTCAGCACCAATTCAAGAGACCCAGTACTTC
>.|TRBJ1-1|.|TRBV7-8|13
CASSFIGGTEAFF
TGTGCCAGCAGCTTTATCGGGGGGACTGAAGCTTTCTTT
>.|TRBJ2-2|.|TRBV5-1|15
CASSLSLPNTGELFF
TGCGCCAGCAGCTTAAGTCTACCGAACACCGGGGAGCTGTTTTTT
>.|TRBJ1-1|.|TRBV4-1|19
CASSQGGAGALGKDTEAFF
TGCGCCAGCAGCCAAGGTGGGGCAGGGGCCCTTGGAAAGGACACTGAAGCTTTCTTT
>.|TRBJ1-6|.|TRBV11-2|16
CASSAGTVLEVSPLHF
TGTGCCAGCAGCGCCGGGACCGTATTAGAGGTTTCACCCCTCCACTTT
>TRBD1|TRBJ2-7|few|TRBV7-2|15
CASSLGGTGSYEQYF
TGTGCCAGCAGCTTAGGTGGGACAGGGTCCTACGAGCAGTACTTC
>.|TRBJ2-5|.|TRBV7-6|13
CASSLGQGETQYF
TGTGCCAGCAGCTTAGGGCAGGGAGAGACCCAGTACTTC
>.|TRBJ2-7|.|TRBV7-8|16
CASSLVLAAQAEEQYF
TGTGCCAGCAGCTTAGTTTTAGCAGCCCAAGCGGAGGAGCAGTACTTC
>.|TRBJ2-3|.|TRBV15|16
CATSRDEKGITDTQYF
TGTGCCACCAGCAGAGATGAGAAGGGAATTACAGATACGCAGTATTTT
>TRBD1|TRBJ2-7|once|TRBV7-3|14
CASSPSGQAYEQYF
TGTGCCAGCAGCCCATCTGGACAGGCCTACGAGCAGTACTTC
>TRBD1|TRBJ1-2|.|TRBV6-6|15
CASSWTGTGGGGYTF
TGTGCCAGCAGCTGGACCGGGACAGGGGGCGGTGGCTACACCTTC
>TRBD2|TRBJ2-2|.|TRBV5-1|14
CASRRLAETGELFF
TGCGCCAGCAGACGACTAGCGGAAACCGGGGAGCTGTTTTTT
>.|TRBJ2-3|.|TRBV5-1|15
CASSLRGSSGDTQYF
TGCGCCAGCAGCTTGCGCGGCAGCTCAGGCGATACGCAGTATTTT
>.|TRBJ2-7|once|TRBV23-1|16
CASSPLGARGRDEQYF
TGCGCCAGCAGTCCGCTAGGAGCGCGGGGTCGGGACGAGCAGTACTTC